The 5 T cell receptor beta chains below all came from one sample that was sequenced in a study of T-cell reconstitution after alpha-beta-depleted transplantation in children. Using unique molecular identifiers, the investigators prepared the TCRbeta library. One entry per CDR3 protein, called by TCRdb with MiXCR from the PCR reads. The sample records hundreds of thousands of distinct CDR3 sequences, around 14% being singletons. Sample: PBMCs, taken before TCRalphabeta/CD19-depleted stem cell transplant. These receptors all come from a girl between 2 and 10 years old with congenital amegakaryocytic thrombocytopenia, due to receive a stem cell transplant.

In this sample, this clonotype turned up many times. The rearrangement joins TRBV20-1 to TRBJ2-7; 7 bases map to TRBD1. The CDR3 is made up of 12 amino acids. The V and J ends lost 6 bases and 4 bases, in that order; junction bases with no gene match: 6. Germline assignment: CDR1 DFQATT and CDR2 SNEGSKA (reference sequence). CDR3 sequence reads: CSALRQGYEQYF. In nucleotides, the CDR3 is TGCAGTGCCCTTCGACAGGGTTACGAGCAGTACTTC.

This clonotype was counted many times. This chain uses TRBV7-2 with TRBJ1-2, with D uncertain. Looked up from germline, CDR1 is SGHTA and CDR2 is FQGNSA. V gave up 6 bases and J gave up 6 bases, with 14 bases separating them. CDR3 length: 13 residues. The CDR3 nucleotides read TGTGCCAGCAGTACCCCAGTGCCGGATGGCTACACCTTC. Amino acid sequence: CASSTPVPDGYTF.

This rearrangement joins TRBV5-1 to TRBJ2-1; tentatively, D is TRBD1 or TRBD2 (6 bases each). The CDR3 contains 16 residues. Trimming left V 2 bases short and J 0 bases short, with 12 bases between. Germline V gene sequence: CDR1 SGHRS, CDR2 YFSETQ. CDR3 sequence: CASSFRWGASYNEQFF. In DNA, the CDR3 is TGCGCCAGCAGCTTTAGGTGGGGGGCCTCCTACAATGAGCAGTTCTTC.

This clonotype was counted only a few times. The genes are TRBV12-3 or TRBV12-4 and TRBJ1-1, with unresolved D. The V gene lost 1 base and the J gene lost 7 bases, with 13 bases spanning the gap. The CDR3 covers 14 residues. DNA for the CDR3: TGTGCCAGCAGTTTAGATGTAGGAGGAGATGAAGCTTTCTTT. Translated: CASSLDVGGDEAFF.

This clonotype was counted at least ten times. CDR3 residues: CASSSRQGWYEQYF. CDR3 nucleotides: TGCGCCAGCAGCTCTCGACAGGGGTGGTACGAGCAGTACTTC. The rearrangement joins TRBV5-1 to TRBJ2-7; 8 bases map to TRBD1. V was pared by 3 bases and J by 4 bases, with 6 bases of the junction left unmatched. The germline gives CDR1 SGHRS, CDR2 YFSETQ. This CDR3 is 14 amino acids long.